The T cell receptor (beta chain) described here comes from a study of PD-1 blockade in classical Hodgkin lymphoma. Across the whole study: Intravenous delivery of nivolumab at 3 mg/kg to patients occurred every 2 weeks. Study findings and constraints: Reasons behind the repertoire differences stay unclear, perhaps disease activity or earlier therapy.

TCRdb's table, derived via immunoSEQ multiplex PCR, lists solely in-frame clones and lacks some. The sample holds some 93,000 clones, over 85% seen once. CDR1 and CDR2 from the germline V gene are MNHEY and SMNVEV (reference sequence). The CDR3 consists of 15 residues. V was clipped by 6 bases and J by 2 bases, with 14 bases between them. Following autologous stem cell transplantation, relapse occurred in every patient, and exposure to brentuximab vedotin varied. As regards this clone: Its matching antigen is unknown.

The chain recombines TRBV27 with TRBJ1-3, with D tentatively TRBD1 (5 bases). This TCR derives from a human donor with classical Hodgkin lymphoma. The sequences come from peripheral blood mononuclear cells (PBMCs), collected at baseline. CDR3 sequence reads: CASRGNRITGNTIYF. The CDR3 region has the DNA TGTGCCAGCAGAGGTAACAGGATTACTGGAAACACCATATATTTT.